This is a list of T cell receptor beta chains from one sample in a study of spatial heterogeneity in lung cancer. Each CDR3 protein is one row after TCRdb ran MiXCR on the 5' RACE reads. In the table there are approximately 40,000 distinct CDR3 sequences, under 7.5% of which are singletons. Sequenced material: PBMCs, taken at surgery. Receptors originate from a female donor with early-stage non-small cell lung cancer. CDR3s include the opening cysteine and the closing phenylalanine or tryptophan. D genes are given only for firm matches. Rows give clone size only sometimes, using once, few, many, or a class for an expanded clone.

TRBJ2-1 13 few TRBV5-1 - CASSPGQNNEQFF TGCGCCAGCAGCCCAGGACAGAACAATGAGCAGTTCTTC
TRBJ1-5 17 many TRBV4-1 - CASSQEGLLYPDQPQHF TGCGCCAGCAGCCAAGAGGGTCTTTTATACCCAGATCAGCCCCAGCATTTT
TRBJ2-3 14 many TRBV4-1 - CASRQVLSTDTQYF TGCGCCAGCAGACAGGTCCTTAGCACAGATACGCAGTATTTT
TRBJ2-5 13 few TRBV7-9 - CASSLDDRRVRIF TGTGCCAGCAGCTTAGATGACAGGAGGGTGCGGATCTTC
TRBJ2-3 15 - TRBV10-2 - CASSEVVGGTDTQYF TGCGCCAGCAGTGAGGTAGTCGGGGGCACAGATACGCAGTATTTT
TRBJ1-5 15 few TRBV15 - CATSRWDKSNQPQHF TGTGCCACCAGCAGGTGGGACAAAAGCAATCAGCCCCAGCATTTT
TRBJ1-1 14 few TRBV7-9 - CASSPGPKNTEAFF TGTGCCAGCAGCCCGGGACCGAAGAACACTGAAGCTTTCTTT
TRBJ1-1 15 - TRBV5-1 TRBD1 CASSSQGAGRAEAFF TGCGCCAGCAGCTCCCAGGGGGCTGGGAGGGCTGAAGCTTTCTTT
TRBJ2-7 16 - TRBV18 - CASSPRPAGTYYEQYF TGTGCCAGCTCACCACGGCCGGCAGGGACCTACTACGAGCAGTACTTC
TRBJ2-2 16 few TRBV18 - CASSPTESRNTGELFF TGTGCCAGCTCTCCTACAGAGTCTAGGAACACCGGGGAGCTGTTTTTT
TRBJ1-5 14 many TRBV12-3/TRBV12-4 TRBD1 CASMGTGNNQPQHF TGTGCCAGCATGGGGACAGGGAACAATCAGCCCCAGCATTTT
TRBJ2-7 12 - TRBV29-1 - CSVRTDSYEQYF TGCAGCGTTAGGACGGACTCCTACGAGCAGTACTTC
TRBJ2-2 15 few TRBV5-1 - CASSLVAANTGELFF TGCGCCAGCAGCTTGGTGGCAGCGAACACCGGGGAGCTGTTTTTT
TRBJ2-3 15 many TRBV7-9 TRBD1 CASSLATGVADTQYF TGTGCCAGCAGCTTAGCGACAGGGGTCGCAGATACGCAGTATTTT
TRBJ1-1 18 many TRBV6-2/TRBV6-3 TRBD1 CASSYPLGQGGMNTEAFF TGTGCCAGCAGTTACCCCTTGGGGCAGGGGGGTATGAACACTGAAGCTTTCTTT
TRBJ1-5 17 many TRBV6-1 - CASRQSRQATGNQPQHF TGTGCCAGCAGACAAAGCAGACAGGCCACCGGCAATCAGCCCCAGCATTTT
TRBJ1-5 15 few TRBV2 TRBD1 CASSDEGQGSQPQHF TGTGCCAGCAGTGATGAAGGACAGGGAAGTCAGCCCCAGCATTTT
TRBJ2-5 14 many TRBV7-2 - CASSFGYRIETQYF TGTGCCAGCAGCTTTGGGTACAGGATCGAGACCCAGTACTTC
TRBJ1-2 15 - TRBV20-1 - CSARDVQGGYYGYTF TGCAGTGCTAGAGATGTCCAGGGCGGTTATTATGGCTACACCTTC
TRBJ2-7 14 - TRBV5-1 TRBD2 CASSFLAGGREQYF TGCGCCAGCAGCTTTCTAGCGGGGGGGCGCGAGCAGTACTTC
TRBJ2-5 14 many TRBV7-2 TRBD2 CASSPGLAAETQYF TGTGCCAGCAGCCCAGGACTAGCTGCAGAGACCCAGTACTTC
TRBJ1-1 13 many TRBV6-6 - CASSSGVNTEAFF TGTGCCAGCAGTTCAGGGGTGAACACTGAAGCTTTCTTT
TRBJ1-2 14 many TRBV12-3/TRBV12-4 TRBD1 CASGPTGGGYGYTF TGTGCCAGCGGGCCGACAGGGGGAGGCTATGGCTACACCTTC
TRBJ2-2 18 - TRBV7-2 TRBD2 CASSLKGSGGPNTGELFF TGTGCCAGCAGCTTAAAGGGTAGCGGGGGCCCGAACACCGGGGAGCTGTTTTTT
TRBJ1-4 14 - TRBV7-9 - CASSLIATNEKLFF TGTGCCAGCAGCTTAATTGCAACTAATGAAAAACTGTTTTTT
TRBJ1-1 13 - TRBV7-9 - CASSPFMNTEAFF TGTGCCAGCAGCCCCTTCATGAACACTGAAGCTTTCTTT
TRBJ1-1 13 - TRBV12-3/TRBV12-4 - CASRTLKGTEAFF TGTGCCAGCAGAACCCTGAAAGGCACTGAAGCTTTCTTT
TRBJ1-1 13 many TRBV9 - CASSHGWGAEAFF TGTGCCAGCAGCCACGGGTGGGGGGCTGAAGCTTTCTTT
TRBJ2-7 13 many TRBV15 - CATSQGVSYEQYF TGTGCCACCAGTCAAGGGGTCTCCTACGAGCAGTACTTC
TRBJ1-5 11 many TRBV7-8 - CASMLSQPQHF TGTGCCAGCATGCTAAGTCAGCCCCAGCATTTT
TRBJ2-7 15 few TRBV19 TRBD1 CASSPGTGYDYEQYF TGTGCCAGTAGTCCGGGGACAGGGTACGATTACGAGCAGTACTTC
TRBJ1-5 15 many TRBV7-8 - CASSLGVSGAQPQHF TGTGCCAGCAGCTTAGGAGTTTCAGGAGCTCAGCCCCAGCATTTT
TRBJ2-5 13 - TRBV12-3/TRBV12-4 TRBD1 CASIRDRGETQYF TGTGCCAGCATCCGGGACAGGGGAGAGACCCAGTACTTC
TRBJ1-6 16 many TRBV20-1 - CSATPVVSSYNSPLHF TGCAGTGCTACCCCAGTCGTAAGCTCCTATAATTCACCCCTCCACTTT
TRBJ2-7 15 few TRBV20-1 - CSARDQGAASGEQYF TGCAGTGCTAGAGATCAAGGGGCCGCCTCGGGGGAGCAGTACTTC
TRBJ2-5 14 few TRBV18 - CASSRSSGEETQYF TGTGCCAGCTCGCGGTCATCAGGGGAAGAGACCCAGTACTTC
TRBJ2-7 15 medium-sized TRBV11-2 TRBD1 CASSSDRERHREQYF TGTGCCAGCAGCTCAGACAGGGAAAGGCATCGCGAGCAGTACTTC
TRBJ2-6 19 many TRBV28 TRBD1 CASSSFRGRRLEGANVLTF TGTGCCAGCAGTTCTTTCAGGGGGCGCAGACTCGAAGGGGCCAACGTCCTGACTTTC
TRBJ1-5 14 once TRBV19 TRBD1 CATRQGVTNQPQHF TGTGCCACCAGACAGGGGGTGACCAATCAGCCCCAGCATTTT
TRBJ2-2 14 many TRBV5-1 TRBD2 CASRLAGNTGELFF TGCGCCAGCAGACTAGCGGGGAACACCGGGGAGCTGTTTTTT
TRBJ1-1 18 few TRBV20-1 TRBD1 CSATRFGPSTGENTEAFF TGCAGTGCTACCAGGTTTGGGCCCTCGACAGGGGAGAACACTGAAGCTTTCTTT
TRBJ1-2 18 once TRBV5-1 - CASSPDPPDLPGDHGYTF TGCGCCAGCAGCCCCGATCCACCGGACCTTCCCGGGGACCATGGCTACACCTTC
TRBJ2-3 14 many TRBV2 - CASSLRESADTQYF TGTGCCAGCAGCCTCAGGGAGTCCGCAGATACGCAGTATTTT
TRBJ1-4 16 few TRBV6-2/TRBV6-3 TRBD1 CAAAQGTEATNEKLFF TGTGCTGCTGCCCAAGGGACAGAAGCAACTAATGAAAAACTGTTTTTT
TRBJ1-5 15 many TRBV7-2 - CASSLYERLNQPQHF TGTGCCAGCAGCTTATACGAACGCCTGAATCAGCCCCAGCATTTT
TRBJ1-4 12 few TRBV3-1 - CASSQVEGELFF TGTGCCAGCAGCCAAGTCGAGGGGGAACTGTTTTTT
TRBJ1-1 11 many TRBV10-3 - CAITGFTEAFF TGTGCCATCACTGGATTTACTGAAGCTTTCTTT
TRBJ2-3 18 many TRBV6-1 - CASSEFSTRLTRGDTQYF TGTGCCAGCAGTGAATTTTCAACCCGACTCACCCGCGGAGATACGCAGTATTTT
TRBJ1-5 16 few TRBV4-2 - CASSQDLWGSNQPQHF TGTGCCAGCAGCCAAGATCTCTGGGGAAGCAATCAGCCCCAGCATTTT
TRBJ2-3 15 few TRBV18 - CASSPSDSHTDTQYF TGTGCCAGCTCACCGAGCGACAGCCACACAGATACGCAGTATTTT
TRBJ2-3 14 few TRBV7-2 - CASSPSPGTDTQYF TGTGCCAGCAGCCCTAGTCCAGGGACCGATACGCAGTATTTT
TRBJ2-2 12 many TRBV20-1 TRBD1 CSARSRGLELFF TGCAGTGCTAGAAGCAGGGGGCTGGAGCTGTTTTTT
TRBJ1-1 15 few TRBV18 - CASSPKSGANTEAFF TGTGCCAGCTCACCGAAATCAGGGGCGAACACTGAAGCTTTCTTT